This T cell receptor beta chain is drawn from a study of shared clonotypes between healthy human individuals. Remarks on this clone: Its antigen is as yet unknown.

Study-wide findings and caveats: Blood alone was sampled, and tissue repertoires likely differ. Non-shared clonotypes had lower generation probabilities than those shared by all four donors.

TCRdb's copy holds only in-frame clones and misses some; the assay was immunoSEQ multiplex PCR. The repertoire holds over 850,000 clones, with approximately 78% as singletons. J gave up 4 bases and V 5 bases, and 9 bases lay outside the gene matches. Germline CDR1 reads SGHAT; CDR2 reads FQNNGV. The CDR3 is 16 residues long. The gene calls are TRBV11-2 and TRBJ2-7; TRBD2 agrees at 12 bases. Sequencing was performed on memory CD4+ T cells from PBMCs. Subset: CD45RA-negative fraction. This receptor was identified in a man aged 18 to 35 in good health. Some clones in this sample may be carry-over from other donors' samples. In nucleotides, the CDR3 is TGTGCCAGCAGCCGCCCTAGCGGGAGGGCCCAATACGAGCAGTACTTC. Protein sequence: CASSRPSGRAQYEQYF.